The entry below gives a single TCR beta chain sequence along with its context. The read falls 3 residues short of the CDR3 end, and the missing part is taken from the germline J gene. The sample comes from a study of T cells in women clearing cervical HPV infection. Study information: No precancer developed; the control's incident HPV16 infection cleared within 12 months.

Measured with immunoSEQ multiplex PCR; TCRdb has only the in-frame clones, and not every one. The sample has about 40,000 clones. HPV was found by MY09/MY11 PCR and dot-blot genotyping. V lost 3 bases to trimming and J lost 0 bases, with 15 bases between them. This CDR3 region has 18 residues. Germline CDR1 LNHDA, CDR2 SQIVND (reference sequence). The source of this sequence is a woman aged 18-70 years with a cervical HPV16 infection that either progressed to CIN3+ or cleared (not recorded which). The V and J genes are TRBV19 and TRBJ2-6, with D perhaps matching TRBD2 (6 bases). The specimen was blood buffy coat. The covered CDR3 bases are TGTGCCAGTAGTATCGGGGGAGGTAAGAGCTCTGGGGCCAACGTC. Amino acid sequence: CASSIGGGKSSGANV. The whole CDR3 is CASSIGGGKSSGANVLTF.